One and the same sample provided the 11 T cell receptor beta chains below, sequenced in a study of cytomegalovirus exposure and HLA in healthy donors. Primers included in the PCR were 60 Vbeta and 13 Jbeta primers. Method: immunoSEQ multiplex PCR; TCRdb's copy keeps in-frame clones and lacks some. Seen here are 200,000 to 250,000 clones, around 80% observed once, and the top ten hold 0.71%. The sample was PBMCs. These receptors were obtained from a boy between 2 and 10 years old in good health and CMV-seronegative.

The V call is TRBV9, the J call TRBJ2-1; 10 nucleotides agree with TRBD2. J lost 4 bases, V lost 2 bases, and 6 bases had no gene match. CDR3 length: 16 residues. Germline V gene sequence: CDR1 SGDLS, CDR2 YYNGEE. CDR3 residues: CASSVSTSGVYNEQFF. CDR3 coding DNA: TGTGCCAGCAGCGTTTCCACTAGCGGGGTATACAATGAGCAGTTCTTC.

This CDR3 is CASRGRLAGEYEQYF. The CDR3 DNA sequence: TGTGCCAGCAGAGGGAGGCTAGCGGGAGAGTACGAGCAGTACTTC. The rearrangement links TRBV2 to TRBJ2-7; 10 nucleotides align to TRBD2. CDR1 and CDR2 (germline): SNHLY, FYNNEI. V gave up 6 bases and J gave up 4 bases; unmatched junction bases: 9. CDR3 length: 15 amino acids.

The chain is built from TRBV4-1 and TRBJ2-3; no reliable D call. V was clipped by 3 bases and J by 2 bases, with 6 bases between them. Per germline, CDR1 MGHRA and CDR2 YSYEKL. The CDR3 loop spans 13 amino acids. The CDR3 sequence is CASSHVDTDTQYF. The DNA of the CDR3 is TGCGCCAGCAGCCACGTAGACACAGATACGCAGTATTTT.

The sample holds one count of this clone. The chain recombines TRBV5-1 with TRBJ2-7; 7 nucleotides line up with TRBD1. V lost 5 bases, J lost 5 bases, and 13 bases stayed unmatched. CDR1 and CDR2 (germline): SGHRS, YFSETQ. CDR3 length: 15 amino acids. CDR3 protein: CASRKTGATFDEQYF. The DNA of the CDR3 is TGCGCCAGCAGGAAAACAGGGGCCACCTTCGACGAGCAGTACTTC.

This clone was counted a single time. The CDR3 loop is CASSPGSGSQQFF. CDR3 bases: TGTGCCAGCAGCCCCGGGTCGGGAAGCCAGCAGTTCTTC. The V and J genes are TRBV5-6 and TRBJ2-1, with D maybe TRBD2 (5 bases). Germline assignment: CDR1 SGHDT and CDR2 YYEEEE. The CDR3 contains 13 residues. Trimming cost V 4 bases and J 11 bases, with 16 bases left between them.

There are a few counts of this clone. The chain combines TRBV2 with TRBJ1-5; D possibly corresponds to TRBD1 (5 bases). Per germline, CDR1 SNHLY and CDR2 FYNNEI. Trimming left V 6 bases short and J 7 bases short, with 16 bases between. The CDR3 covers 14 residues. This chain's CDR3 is CASRLEGARQPQHF. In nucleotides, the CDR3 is TGTGCCAGCAGGTTAGAAGGGGCCCGGCAGCCCCAGCATTTT.

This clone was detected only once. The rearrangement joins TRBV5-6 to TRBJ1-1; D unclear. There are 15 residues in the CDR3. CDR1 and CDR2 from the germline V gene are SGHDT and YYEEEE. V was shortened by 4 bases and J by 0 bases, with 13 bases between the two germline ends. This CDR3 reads CASSPDLEVNTEAFF. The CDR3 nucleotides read TGTGCCAGCAGCCCCGACTTGGAGGTGAACACTGAAGCTTTCTTT.

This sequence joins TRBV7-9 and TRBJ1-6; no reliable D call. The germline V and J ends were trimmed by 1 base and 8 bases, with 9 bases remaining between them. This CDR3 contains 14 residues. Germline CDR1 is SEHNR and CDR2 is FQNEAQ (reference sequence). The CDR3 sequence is CASSLVRDYSPLHF. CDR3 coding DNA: TGTGCCAGCAGCTTAGTTAGAGACTATTCACCCCTCCACTTT.

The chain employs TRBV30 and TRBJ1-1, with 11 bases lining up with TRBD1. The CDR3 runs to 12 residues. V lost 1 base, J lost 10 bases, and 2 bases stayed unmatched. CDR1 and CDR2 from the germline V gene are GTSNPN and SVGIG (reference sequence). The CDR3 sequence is CAWSGTGGSAFF. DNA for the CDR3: TGTGCCTGGAGTGGGACAGGGGGCTCAGCTTTCTTT. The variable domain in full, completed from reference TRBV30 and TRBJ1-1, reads SQTIHQWPATLVQPVGSPLSLECTVEGTSNPNLYWYRQAAGRGLQLLFYSVGIGQISSEVPQNLSASRPQDRQFILSSKKLLLSDSGFYLCAWSGTGGSAFFGQGTRLTVV.

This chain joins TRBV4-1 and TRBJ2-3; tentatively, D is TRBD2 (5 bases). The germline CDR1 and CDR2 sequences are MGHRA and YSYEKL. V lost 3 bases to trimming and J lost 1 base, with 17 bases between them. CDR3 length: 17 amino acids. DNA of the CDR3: TGCGCCAGCAGCCAGATGACTGGGGTTAGCGGCACAGATACGCAGTATTTT. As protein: CASSQMTGVSGTDTQYF.

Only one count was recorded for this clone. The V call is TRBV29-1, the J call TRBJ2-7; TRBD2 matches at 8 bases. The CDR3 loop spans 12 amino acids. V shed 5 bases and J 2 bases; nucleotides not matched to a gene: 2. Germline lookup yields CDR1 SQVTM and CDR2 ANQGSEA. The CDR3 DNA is TGCAGCGTTTACGGGAGGGCCTACGAGCAGTACTTC. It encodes CSVYGRAYEQYF.